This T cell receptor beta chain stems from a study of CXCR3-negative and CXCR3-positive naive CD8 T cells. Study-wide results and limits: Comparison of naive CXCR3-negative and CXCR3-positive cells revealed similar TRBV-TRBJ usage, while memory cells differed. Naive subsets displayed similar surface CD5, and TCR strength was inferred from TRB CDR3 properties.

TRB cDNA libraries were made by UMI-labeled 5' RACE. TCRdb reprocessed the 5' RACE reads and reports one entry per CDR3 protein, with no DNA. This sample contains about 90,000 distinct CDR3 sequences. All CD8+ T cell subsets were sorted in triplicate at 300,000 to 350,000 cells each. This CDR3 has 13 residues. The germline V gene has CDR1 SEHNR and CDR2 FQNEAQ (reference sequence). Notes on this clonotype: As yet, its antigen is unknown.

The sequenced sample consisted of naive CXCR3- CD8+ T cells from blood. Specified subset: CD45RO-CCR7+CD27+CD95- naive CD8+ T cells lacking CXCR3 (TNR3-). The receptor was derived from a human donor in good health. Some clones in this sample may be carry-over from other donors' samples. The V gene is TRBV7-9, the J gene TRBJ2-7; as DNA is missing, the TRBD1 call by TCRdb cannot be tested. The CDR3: CASSSRASHEQYF.